The 18 T cell receptor beta chains in this list originate from one sample, sequenced in a study of T cell responses to AZD1222 COVID-19 vaccine. Using immunoSEQ multiplex PCR, the repertoire was profiled, and TCRdb retains in-frame clones only, with some absent. The sample contains about 120,000 clones, roughly 88% of which appear only once. Source: peripheral blood, taken on day 0 of AZD1222 vaccination. The source of these receptors is an adult in good health.

The chain combines TRBV28 with TRBJ1-2; TRBD1 aligns across 7 bases. This CDR3 region has 14 residues. The germline CDR1 and CDR2 sequences are MDHEN and SYDVKM. V lost 7 bases, J lost 7 bases, and 12 bases stayed unmatched. The CDR3 is CASTPAGGSIGYTF. The CDR3 DNA reads as TGTGCCAGCACCCCAGCAGGGGGGTCTATTGGCTACACCTTC.

J is TRBJ2-3 and V is TRBV29-1; a possible D gene is TRBD2 (6 bases). The ends were cut back, 6 bases at V and 0 bases at J, with 13 bases in the middle. Per the germline V gene, CDR1 is SQVTM and CDR2 is ANQGSEA. The CDR3 contains 14 residues. Written as DNA, the CDR3 is TGCAGCGTCCCAGGAGGAGGGAGCACAGATACGCAGTATTTT. This codes for CSVPGGGSTDTQYF.

The CDR3: CSVDGAGEETQYF. Written as DNA, the CDR3 is TGCAGCGTTGACGGCGCGGGGGAGGAGACCCAGTACTTC. This chain uses TRBV29-1 with TRBJ2-5; 7 positions agree with TRBD2. In germline, CDR1 is SQVTM, CDR2 ANQGSEA. Trimming at V came to 3 bases and at J to 5 bases, leaving 6 bases not matched to a gene. This CDR3 is 13 amino acids long. The entire variable domain, with the rest obtained from reference TRBV29-1 and TRBJ2-5, is as follows: SAVISQKPSRDICQRGTSLTIQCQVDSQVTMMFWYRQQPGQSLTLIATANQGSEATYESGFVIDKFPISRPNLTFSTLTVSNMSPEDSSIYLCSVDGAGEETQYFGPGTRLLVL.

This clone was seen only once. The chain carries TRBV12-3 or TRBV12-4 and TRBJ1-1; D gene unclear. The CDR3 runs to 13 residues. V was shortened by 6 bases and J by 0 bases, with 8 bases between the two germline ends. The CDR3 coding sequence is TGTGCCAGCAGCCCTAATATGAACACTGAAGCTTTCTTT. This sequence encodes CASSPNMNTEAFF.

As DNA, the CDR3 is TGTGCCAGCAGTTTCCTCCGGGACACCTACAATGAGCAGTTCTTC. This encodes CASSFLRDTYNEQFF. This chain links TRBV6-2 or TRBV6-3 with TRBJ2-1; the D gene is possibly TRBD1 (6 bases). V lost 4 bases, J lost 2 bases, and 12 bases lay in between. CDR1 is MNHEY, CDR2 SVGEGT, per germline. This CDR3 comprises 15 residues.

The V call is TRBV5-1, the J call TRBJ2-7; 14 bases are a match to TRBD2. The CDR3 runs 15 residues. V shed 3 bases, J shed 5 bases, and the junction held 4 bases outside the gene matches. CDR1 is SGHRS, CDR2 YFSETQ, per germline. The CDR3 loop reads CASSYSGLAGDEQYF. The CDR3 bases are TGCGCCAGCAGCTACTCGGGACTAGCGGGAGACGAGCAGTACTTC.

This clone occurred a few times. This chain uses TRBV6-1 with TRBJ1-3; no firm D call. Germline V CDR1 and CDR2: MNHNS, SASEGT. The CDR3 runs 14 residues. Trimming removed 3 bases at V and 2 bases at J, with 8 bases between. Here the CDR3 DNA reads TGTGCCAGCAGTGATCAGGTTACTGGAAACACCATATATTTT. As protein: CASSDQVTGNTIYF.

The gene calls are TRBV5-1 and TRBJ2-7; D could derive from TRBD1 or TRBD2 (7 bases each). This CDR3 comprises 15 residues. Germline V gene lookup returns CDR1 SGHRS and CDR2 YFSETQ. With 2 bases removed from V and 2 bases from J, the gap between germline ends came to 14 bases. The CDR3: CASSFPQGGTYEQYF. CDR3 DNA sequence: TGCGCCAGCAGCTTCCCTCAGGGGGGGACCTACGAGCAGTACTTC.

This clone was seen a handful of times. The gene calls are TRBV3-1 (or the pseudogene TRBV3-2) and TRBJ1-1; 8 nucleotides match TRBD1. V was clipped by 4 bases and J by 1 base; unmatched bases: 5. Per germline, CDR1 LGHDT and CDR2 YNNKEL (reference sequence). The CDR3 spans 15 residues. The CDR3 DNA reads as TGTGCCAGCAGCCGTTCCGGGACAGGGAACACTGAAGCTTTCTTT. It encodes CASSRSGTGNTEAFF.

This chain links TRBV12-3 or TRBV12-4 with TRBJ1-5, with D possibly matching TRBD1 (5 bases). V lost 6 bases and J lost 4, with 7 bases in between. This CDR3 contains 12 residues. The CDR3 nucleotides are TGTGCCAGCAGCAGGGCTAATCAGCCCCAGCATTTT. Residues: CASSRANQPQHF.

The chain carries TRBV10-3 and TRBJ2-1, with TRBD2 matching over 11 bases. V gave up 11 bases and J gave up 0 bases; unmatched junction bases: 18. Germline CDR1 ENHRY, CDR2 SYGVKD. The CDR3 totals 19 residues. CDR3 in amino acids: CASATILAGASSSYNEQFF. The CDR3, as DNA: TGTGCCTCGGCGACGATACTAGCGGGGGCCTCGAGCTCCTACAATGAGCAGTTCTTC.

V is TRBV6-2 or TRBV6-3 and J is TRBJ2-1, with 11 bases lining up with TRBD2. This CDR3 is built from 14 residues. Per germline, CDR1 MNHEY and CDR2 SVGEGT. J gave up 12 bases and V 5 bases, and 9 bases lay outside the gene matches. As DNA, the CDR3 is TGTGCCAGCAGTGACCTTAGCGGGAGGGTTCGGCAGTTCTTC. Residues: CASSDLSGRVRQFF.

There are a few counts of this clone. The chain combines TRBV6-6 with TRBJ2-2; no definite D call. CDR3 length: 15 amino acids. The V end was cut by 3 bases, the J end by 2 bases, with 10 bases between. Per the germline V gene, CDR1 is MNHNY and CDR2 is SVGAGI (reference sequence). The CDR3: CASSYIGVNTGELFF. Written as DNA, the CDR3 is TGTGCCAGCAGTTATATTGGGGTAAACACCGGGGAGCTGTTTTTT.

The J gene is TRBJ2-2, the V gene TRBV18, with TRBD1 matching over 10 bases. This CDR3 contains 16 residues. Germline CDR1 is KGHSH and CDR2 is LQKENI. With 3 bases clipped from V and 2 bases from J, the junction kept 3 bases outside the gene matches. The CDR3 DNA follows: TGTGCCAGCTCACCGGGACAGGGGATAAACACCGGGGAGCTGTTTTTT. This codes for CASSPGQGINTGELFF.

V and J are TRBV3-1 (or the pseudogene TRBV3-2) and TRBJ1-4, with 7 nucleotides matching TRBD1. Germline CDR1 LGHDT, CDR2 YNNKEL (reference sequence). After removal of 4 bases from V and 4 bases from J, the junction contained 6 bases not matched to a gene. CDR3 size: 15 residues. The chain's CDR3 is CASSPNRGVNEKLFF. The CDR3 DNA follows: TGTGCCAGCAGCCCTAACAGGGGAGTTAATGAAAAACTGTTTTTT.

The V call is TRBV4-1, the J call TRBJ2-7; 8 nucleotides align to TRBD2. V was clipped by 1 base and J by 4 bases; unmatched bases: 6. CDR1 MGHRA and CDR2 YSYEKL come from the germline V gene. The CDR3 is 15 amino acids. The CDR3 DNA is TGCGCCAGCAGCCAAGCCGGGGGGGCTTTGTACGAGCAGTACTTC. This gives the protein CASSQAGGALYEQYF.

The V call is TRBV2, the J call TRBJ2-2; D ambiguous. Trimming shortened V by 4 bases and J by 4 bases, and 16 bases separated the two germline ends. Germline lookup yields CDR1 SNHLY and CDR2 FYNNEI. The length of the CDR3 is 16 residues. The CDR3 bases are TGTGCCAGCAGTGGCTTTGCTGGGCCGAGCACCGGGGAGCTGTTTTTT. Amino acids: CASSGFAGPSTGELFF.

The V call is TRBV5-4, the J call TRBJ2-5, with unresolved D. This CDR3 contains 14 residues. CDR1 SGHNT and CDR2 YYREEE come from the germline V gene (reference sequence). Trimming took off 3 bases at V and 5 bases at J, with 14 bases between the two ends. CDR3 in DNA: TGTGCCAGCAGCTCCCCGAGCGCTCGGGAGACCCAGTACTTC. Its protein is CASSSPSARETQYF.